These 25 T cell receptor beta chains came from one sample sequenced in a study of coeliac disease (dated by TCRdb to the early 2020s). For these TCRs, the target antigens are not known. The library was generated by the immunoSEQ multiplex PCR assay. This immuneACCESS table, as held by TCRdb, lists in-frame sequences with V and J called but not all clones. Of the missing ones, under half trace to an unresolved V gene in checked studies; the others have no known cause. This sample has some 3,100 clones in its table, and 45% to 65% of those were observed once. The ten largest make up 10% of the sample. Broad study findings and their caveats: TRB and TRG repertoires of active coeliac intraepithelial and lamina propria samples showed lower clonality than controls, suggesting recruitment of diverse T cells.

Sequencing was carried out using intraepithelial lymphocytes from the gut. The cell subset or site label of this sample denotes: intraepithelial cell (IEC) fraction of small intestinal biopsy. Receptors were obtained from a man aged 45-65 years with active celiac disease.

The V call is TRBV21-1, the J call TRBJ2-7; the tabulated D call, TRBD1, remains unverified against the DNA. TRBV21-1 is annotated as a pseudogene. The length of the CDR3 is 16 residues. The CDR3 protein is CASSKSRQLFSYEQYV. CDR3 nucleotides: TGTGCCAGCAGCAAATCGCGACAGCTATTTTCCTACGAGCAGTACGTC.

The chain combines TRBV6-6 with TRBJ2-1; the match to TRBD2 covers 7 bases. V gave up 2 bases and J gave up 3 bases; unmatched junction bases: 7. Germline V gene lookup returns CDR1 MNHNY and CDR2 SVGAGI (reference sequence). The CDR3 has 16 amino acids. The CDR3 DNA reads TGTGCCAGCAGTTACAGTCCTAGCGGATTCTACAATGAGCAGTTCTTC. It translates to CASSYSPSGFYNEQFF.

There are a few counts of this clone. DNA of the CDR3: TGTGCCAGCAGCTCCGCTAGCGGGAGCTCCTACAATGAGCAGTTCTTC. Its translation is CASSSASGSSYNEQFF. J is TRBJ2-1 and V is TRBV11-3, with 10 bases lining up with TRBD2. CDR1 is SGHNT, CDR2 YENEEA, per germline. This CDR3 has 16 amino acids. V gave up 4 bases and J gave up 0 bases; unmatched junction bases: 3.

The rearrangement links TRBV21-1 to TRBJ1-1. TRBV21-1 is marked as a pseudogene. The CDR3 has 17 residues. The CDR3 region has the DNA TGTGCCAGCAGCAGCTTGTTAGCTACACAAATTCGCACTGAAGCTTTCTTT. Protein: CASSSLLATQIRTEAFF.

V gene TRBV7-9 combines with J gene TRBJ1-1, with TRBD1 identical over 7 bases. The germline V gene encodes CDR1 SEHNR and CDR2 FQNEAQ (reference sequence). The CDR3 runs 15 residues. V lost 5 bases to trimming and J lost 3 bases; unmatched junction nucleotides: 9. In DNA form, the CDR3 reads TGTGCCAGCAGCCCGCCGGGACAGAGGGACACTGAAGCTTTCTTT. Protein sequence: CASSPPGQRDTEAFF.

The chain links TRBV14 to TRBJ2-7; D may be TRBD2 (5 bases). Germline V gives CDR1 SGHDN, CDR2 FVKESK. The V end lost 3 bases, the J end lost 4 bases, and 7 bases lay between the germline ends. CDR3 length: 12 amino acids. CDR3 bases: TGTGCCAGCAGCCAGAGGACTTACGAGCAGTACTTC. This translates into CASSQRTYEQYF.

This clone has more than one count but fewer than ten. This chain links TRBV19 with TRBJ2-3; 12 bases match TRBD1. CDR3 length: 14 residues. The germline gives CDR1 LNHDA, CDR2 SQIVND (reference sequence). V was pared by 7 bases and J by 8 bases, with 7 bases of the junction left unmatched. The CDR3 nucleotides are TGTGCCAGTAACCAGGGACAGGGGGCAGGTACGCAGTATTTT. Translating it yields CASNQGQGAGTQYF. Drawing the rest from reference TRBV19 and TRBJ2-3, the complete variable domain is DGGITQSPKYLFRKEGQNVTLSCEQNLNHDAMYWYRQDPGQGLRLIYYSQIVNDFQKGDIAEGYSVSREKKESFPLTVTSAQKNPTAFYLCASNQGQGAGTQYFGPGTRLTVL.

The CDR3 loop reads CASSLGYSGGSSDTQYF. Here the CDR3 DNA reads TGTGCCAGCAGCTTAGGGTACTCGGGTGGGTCGTCGGATACGCAGTATTTT. The chain is built from TRBV7-9 and TRBJ2-3; D is undetermined. The V end lost 1 base, the J end lost 6 bases, and 20 bases lay between the germline ends. This CDR3 contains 17 residues. Germline CDR1 reads SEHNR; CDR2 reads FQNEAQ (reference sequence).

By share, this clone ranks as large. The V gene is TRBV5-6, the J gene TRBJ2-7; 9 nucleotides match TRBD2. V was pared by 2 bases and J by 3 bases, with 9 bases of the junction left unmatched. Germline V gives CDR1 SGHDT, CDR2 YYEEEE. CDR3 length equals 16 residues. The chain's CDR3 is CASSFGLTSGYYEQYV. CDR3 DNA: TGTGCCAGCAGCTTCGGTCTGACTAGCGGTTACTACGAGCAGTACGTC.

The chain is built from TRBV27 and TRBJ2-1; 8 nucleotides match TRBD1. Germline V gene data show CDR1 as MNHEY and CDR2 as SMNVEV (reference sequence). The CDR3 consists of 14 residues. Trimming took 6 bases from V and 4 from J; bases not matched to a gene: 5. The CDR3 bases are TGTGCCAGCAGGACAGGGGCGGGGTACAATGAGCAGTTCTTC. It codes for CASRTGAGYNEQFF.

This clone was seen only a few times. The chain is built from TRBV6-6 and TRBJ1-4; D remains ambiguous. The CDR3 loop spans 16 amino acids. Germline V gene sequence: CDR1 MNHNY, CDR2 SVGAGI (reference sequence). Trimming took 2 bases from V and 2 from J, leaving 12 bases between them. The CDR3 sequence: CASSYPDTLTNEKLFF. The CDR3 region has the DNA TGTGCCAGCAGTTACCCTGACACTCTTACTAATGAAAAACTGTTTTTT.

The chain carries TRBV11-2 and TRBJ2-7; 8 bases are shared with TRBD1. The junction had 16 bases not matched to a gene; V was cut back by 6 bases and J by 0 bases. The CDR3 covers 18 residues. Germline values: CDR1 SGHAT, CDR2 FQNNGV. The CDR3 nucleotides read TGTGCCAGCAGGCTAGGGGCCGGGACAGGCTTTTCCTCCTACGAGCAGTACTTC. This encodes CASRLGAGTGFSSYEQYF.

This chain connects TRBV11-3 to TRBJ2-3, with TRBD1 as a possible D gene (6 bases). This CDR3 is built from 14 residues. V was shortened by 5 bases and J by 2 bases, with 11 bases between the two germline ends. Germline CDR1 and CDR2: SGHNT and YENEEA. CDR3: CASSHGTTTDTQYF. In DNA, the CDR3 is TGTGCCAGCAGCCACGGGACAACCACAGATACGCAGTATTTT. The entire variable domain, with the rest obtained from reference TRBV11-3 and TRBJ2-3, is as follows: EAGVVQSPRYKIIEKKQPVAFWCNPISGHNTLYWYLQNLGQGPELLIRYENEEAVDDSQLPKDRFSAERLKGVDSTLKIQPAELGDSAVYLCASSHGTTTDTQYFGPGTRLTVL.

This chain connects TRBV7-9 to TRBJ2-5; 12 bases are shared with TRBD1. Germline lookup yields CDR1 SEHNR and CDR2 FQNEAQ (reference sequence). The CDR3 has 15 amino acids. Trimming cost V 3 bases and J 4 bases; bases outside gene matches: 3. CDR3 residues: CASSFGTGGVETQYF. The CDR3, as DNA: TGTGCCAGCAGCTTCGGGACAGGGGGCGTAGAGACCCAGTACTTC.

The V and J genes are TRBV28 and TRBJ2-1; weak D call: TRBD1 (5 bases). Looked up from germline, CDR1 is MDHEN and CDR2 is SYDVKM. Trimming took 6 bases from V and 3 from J, leaving 21 bases between them. The CDR3 covers 17 residues. The CDR3 reads CASRDFEGVHLYNEQFF. The CDR3 nucleotides read TGTGCCAGCAGGGATTTCGAAGGGGTCCACCTCTACAATGAGCAGTTCTTC.

This sequence joins TRBV28 and TRBJ1-3; D is undetermined. Germline values: CDR1 MDHEN, CDR2 SYDVKM. The CDR3 is made up of 15 amino acids. Trimming took off 3 bases at V and 0 bases at J, with 9 bases between the two ends. Here the CDR3 DNA reads TGTGCCAGCAGTTTGCAACACCTCTCTGGAAACACCATATATTTT. Protein: CASSLQHLSGNTIYF.

The chain is built from TRBV5-1 and TRBJ2-3, with D possibly matching TRBD2 (5 bases). Between the trimmed V and J ends, which lost 3 bases and 5 bases, there was a span of 16 bases. Germline CDR1 reads SGHRS; CDR2 reads YFSETQ. The CDR3 runs to 15 residues. The CDR3 here is CASSSGVGAGDTQYF. CDR3 coding DNA: TGCGCCAGCAGCTCCGGGGTGGGAGCTGGAGATACGCAGTATTTT.

V is TRBV19 and J is TRBJ1-2, with 7 bases aligning to TRBD1. The CDR3 covers 10 residues. V shed 10 bases, J shed 7 bases, and the junction held 3 bases outside the gene matches. CDR1 LNHDA and CDR2 SQIVND come from the germline V gene (reference sequence). Written as DNA, the CDR3 is TGTGCCACCAGACAGGGTGGCTACACCTTC. Amino acid sequence: CATRQGGYTF. Using reference TRBV19 and TRBJ1-2 for the parts outside the CDR3, the full variable domain is DGGITQSPKYLFRKEGQNVTLSCEQNLNHDAMYWYRQDPGQGLRLIYYSQIVNDFQKGDIAEGYSVSREKKESFPLTVTSAQKNPTAFYLCATRQGGYTFGSGTRLTVV.

In this sample, this clone is large (0.1 to 1%). The V call is TRBV30, the J call TRBJ2-3, with TRBD1 matching over 7 bases. The CDR3 sequence is 14 residues long. The J segment lost 0 bases and the V segment lost 7 bases, leaving 7 bases of the junction unmatched. From germline, CDR1 is GTSNPN and CDR2 SVGIG (reference sequence). In DNA, the CDR3 is TGTGCCTCTGGACAGGAAGATAGCACAGATACGCAGTATTTT. Encoded protein: CASGQEDSTDTQYF.

The V gene is TRBV6-6, the J gene TRBJ1-6; TRBD1 matches 9 bases. CDR1 MNHNY and CDR2 SVGAGI come from the germline V gene (reference sequence). The trim removed 6 bases at V and 7 bases at J, leaving 10 bases unmatched. The CDR3 runs to 16 residues. The CDR3, as DNA: TGTGCCAGCAGCCCCGACAGGGGGATTTGGAATTCACCCCTCCACTTT. This gives the protein CASSPDRGIWNSPLHF.

By proportion, this clone is medium-sized. The chain has TRBV5-1 and TRBJ2-7; TRBD1 agrees at 7 bases. This CDR3 comprises 15 residues. The germline CDR1 and CDR2 sequences are SGHRS and YFSETQ. After removal of 3 bases from V and 3 bases from J, the junction contained 9 bases not matched to a gene. The CDR3 is CASSWARGTDYEQYF. The DNA for the CDR3 is TGCGCCAGCAGCTGGGCGAGGGGGACAGACTACGAGCAGTACTTC. Together with reference TRBV5-1 and TRBJ2-7, the CDR3 gives the full variable domain: KAGVTQTPRYLIKTRGQQVTLSCSPISGHRSVSWYQQTPGQGLQFLFEYFSETQRNKGNFPGRFSGRQFSNSRSEMNVSTLELGDSALYLCASSWARGTDYEQYFGPGTRLTVT.

The V call is TRBV28, the J call TRBJ1-2; TRBD1 matches at 7 bases. This CDR3 comprises 14 residues. In germline, CDR1 is MDHEN, CDR2 SYDVKM. V dropped 6 bases and J dropped 7; count of bases not matched to a gene: 11. DNA for the CDR3: TGTGCCAGCAGACCCGGACAGGTGGGGAGTGGCTACACCTTC. Its protein is CASRPGQVGSGYTF.

The rearrangement links TRBV19 to TRBJ2-5; the match to TRBD2 covers 11 bases. The germline CDR1 and CDR2 sequences are LNHDA and SQIVND (reference sequence). V dropped 5 bases and J dropped 2; count of bases not matched to a gene: 4. CDR3 length: 15 amino acids. The CDR3 region has the DNA TGTGCCAGTAGTCATATAGCGGGAGGGCAAGAGACCCAGTACTTC. As protein: CASSHIAGGQETQYF.

By share, this clone ranks as medium-sized (0.01 to 0.1%). The chain is built from TRBV2 and TRBJ2-3; 14 bases align to TRBD2. The J segment lost 0 bases and the V segment lost 0 bases, leaving 5 bases of the junction unmatched. The CDR3 runs 19 residues. Germline V gene sequence: CDR1 SNHLY, CDR2 FYNNEI. This CDR3 is CASSEAGLAGVSSTDTQYF. The CDR3 coding sequence is TGTGCCAGCAGTGAAGCGGGACTAGCGGGGGTTTCCAGCACAGATACGCAGTATTTT.

The sample holds one count of this clone. The chain carries TRBV28 and TRBJ2-3, with a possible D match to TRBD2 (6 bases). Germline V gives CDR1 MDHEN, CDR2 SYDVKM. V lost 3 bases to trimming and J lost 1 base, with 8 bases between them. There are 14 residues in the CDR3. The CDR3 coding sequence is TGTGCCAGCAGTTTCGTAGCGGGCACAGATACGCAGTATTTT. This gives the protein CASSFVAGTDTQYF.